This TCR beta chain was sequenced during a study of cytomegalovirus exposure and HLA in healthy donors. On this clone itself: Its antigen is unidentified.

With 60 Vbeta and 13 Jbeta primers, the PCR was carried out. Only in-frame clones appear in the TCRdb table, and some are missing; sequencing was by immunoSEQ multiplex PCR. Its table records some 130,000 clones. This CDR3 spans 15 amino acids. The V segment lost 4 bases and the J segment 5 bases; nucleotides outside the gene matches: 10. Germline V lookup: CDR1 SGHRS, CDR2 YFSETQ. General study results and limits: The authors enumerated some 160 TCR beta chains as linked to cytomegalovirus.

This chain joins TRBV5-1 and TRBJ1-1, with 8 bases matching TRBD1. The source is a woman aged 40 to 50 in good health and CMV-seronegative. Sequenced sample: PBMCs. CDR3 in amino acids: CASSTGQGLRTEAFF. CDR3 DNA: TGCGCCAGCAGCACTGGACAGGGTTTACGGACTGAAGCTTTCTTT.